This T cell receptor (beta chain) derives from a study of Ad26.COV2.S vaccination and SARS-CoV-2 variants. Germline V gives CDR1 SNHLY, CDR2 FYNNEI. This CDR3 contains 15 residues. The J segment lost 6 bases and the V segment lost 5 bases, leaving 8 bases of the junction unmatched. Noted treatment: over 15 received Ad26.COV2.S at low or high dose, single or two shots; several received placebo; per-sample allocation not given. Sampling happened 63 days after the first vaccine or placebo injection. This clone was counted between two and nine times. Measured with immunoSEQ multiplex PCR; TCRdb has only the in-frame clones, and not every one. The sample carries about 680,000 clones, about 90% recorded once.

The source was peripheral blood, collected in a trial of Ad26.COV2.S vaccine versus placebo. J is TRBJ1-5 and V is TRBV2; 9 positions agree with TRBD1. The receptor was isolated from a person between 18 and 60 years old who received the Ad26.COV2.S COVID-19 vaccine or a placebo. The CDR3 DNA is TGTGCCAGCAGTCCTACAGGGACAGGGAGTCAGCCCCAGCATTTT. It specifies CASSPTGTGSQPQHF.